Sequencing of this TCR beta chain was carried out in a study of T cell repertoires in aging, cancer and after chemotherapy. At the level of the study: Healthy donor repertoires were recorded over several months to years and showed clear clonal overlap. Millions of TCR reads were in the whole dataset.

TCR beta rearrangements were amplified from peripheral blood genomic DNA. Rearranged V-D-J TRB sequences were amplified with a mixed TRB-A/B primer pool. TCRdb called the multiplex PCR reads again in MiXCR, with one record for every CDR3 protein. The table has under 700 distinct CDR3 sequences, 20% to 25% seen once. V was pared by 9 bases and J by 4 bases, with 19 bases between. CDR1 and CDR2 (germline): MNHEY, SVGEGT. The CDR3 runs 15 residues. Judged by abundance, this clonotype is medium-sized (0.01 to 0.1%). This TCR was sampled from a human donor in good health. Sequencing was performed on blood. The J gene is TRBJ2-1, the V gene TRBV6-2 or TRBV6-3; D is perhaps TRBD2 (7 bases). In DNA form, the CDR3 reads TGTGCCAGTCTTTTAGGGGGGGGCCAATACAATGAGCAGTTCTTC. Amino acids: CASLLGGGQYNEQFF.